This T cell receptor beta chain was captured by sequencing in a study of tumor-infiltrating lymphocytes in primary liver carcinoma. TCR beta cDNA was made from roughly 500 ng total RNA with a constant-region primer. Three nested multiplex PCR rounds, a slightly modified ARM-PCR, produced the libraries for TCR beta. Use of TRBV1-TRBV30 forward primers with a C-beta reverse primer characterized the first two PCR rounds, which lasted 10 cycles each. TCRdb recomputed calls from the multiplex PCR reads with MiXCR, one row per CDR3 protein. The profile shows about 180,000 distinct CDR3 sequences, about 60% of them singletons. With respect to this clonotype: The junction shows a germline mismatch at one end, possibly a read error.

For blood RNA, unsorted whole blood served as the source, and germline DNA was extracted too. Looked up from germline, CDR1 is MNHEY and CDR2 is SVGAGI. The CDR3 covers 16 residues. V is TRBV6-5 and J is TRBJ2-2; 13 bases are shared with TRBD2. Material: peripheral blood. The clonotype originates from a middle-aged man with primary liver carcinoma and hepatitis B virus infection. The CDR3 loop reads CASRLAGGDNTGELFF. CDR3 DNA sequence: TGTGCCAGCAGACTAGCGGGAGGGGACAACACCGGAGAGCTGTTTTTT.